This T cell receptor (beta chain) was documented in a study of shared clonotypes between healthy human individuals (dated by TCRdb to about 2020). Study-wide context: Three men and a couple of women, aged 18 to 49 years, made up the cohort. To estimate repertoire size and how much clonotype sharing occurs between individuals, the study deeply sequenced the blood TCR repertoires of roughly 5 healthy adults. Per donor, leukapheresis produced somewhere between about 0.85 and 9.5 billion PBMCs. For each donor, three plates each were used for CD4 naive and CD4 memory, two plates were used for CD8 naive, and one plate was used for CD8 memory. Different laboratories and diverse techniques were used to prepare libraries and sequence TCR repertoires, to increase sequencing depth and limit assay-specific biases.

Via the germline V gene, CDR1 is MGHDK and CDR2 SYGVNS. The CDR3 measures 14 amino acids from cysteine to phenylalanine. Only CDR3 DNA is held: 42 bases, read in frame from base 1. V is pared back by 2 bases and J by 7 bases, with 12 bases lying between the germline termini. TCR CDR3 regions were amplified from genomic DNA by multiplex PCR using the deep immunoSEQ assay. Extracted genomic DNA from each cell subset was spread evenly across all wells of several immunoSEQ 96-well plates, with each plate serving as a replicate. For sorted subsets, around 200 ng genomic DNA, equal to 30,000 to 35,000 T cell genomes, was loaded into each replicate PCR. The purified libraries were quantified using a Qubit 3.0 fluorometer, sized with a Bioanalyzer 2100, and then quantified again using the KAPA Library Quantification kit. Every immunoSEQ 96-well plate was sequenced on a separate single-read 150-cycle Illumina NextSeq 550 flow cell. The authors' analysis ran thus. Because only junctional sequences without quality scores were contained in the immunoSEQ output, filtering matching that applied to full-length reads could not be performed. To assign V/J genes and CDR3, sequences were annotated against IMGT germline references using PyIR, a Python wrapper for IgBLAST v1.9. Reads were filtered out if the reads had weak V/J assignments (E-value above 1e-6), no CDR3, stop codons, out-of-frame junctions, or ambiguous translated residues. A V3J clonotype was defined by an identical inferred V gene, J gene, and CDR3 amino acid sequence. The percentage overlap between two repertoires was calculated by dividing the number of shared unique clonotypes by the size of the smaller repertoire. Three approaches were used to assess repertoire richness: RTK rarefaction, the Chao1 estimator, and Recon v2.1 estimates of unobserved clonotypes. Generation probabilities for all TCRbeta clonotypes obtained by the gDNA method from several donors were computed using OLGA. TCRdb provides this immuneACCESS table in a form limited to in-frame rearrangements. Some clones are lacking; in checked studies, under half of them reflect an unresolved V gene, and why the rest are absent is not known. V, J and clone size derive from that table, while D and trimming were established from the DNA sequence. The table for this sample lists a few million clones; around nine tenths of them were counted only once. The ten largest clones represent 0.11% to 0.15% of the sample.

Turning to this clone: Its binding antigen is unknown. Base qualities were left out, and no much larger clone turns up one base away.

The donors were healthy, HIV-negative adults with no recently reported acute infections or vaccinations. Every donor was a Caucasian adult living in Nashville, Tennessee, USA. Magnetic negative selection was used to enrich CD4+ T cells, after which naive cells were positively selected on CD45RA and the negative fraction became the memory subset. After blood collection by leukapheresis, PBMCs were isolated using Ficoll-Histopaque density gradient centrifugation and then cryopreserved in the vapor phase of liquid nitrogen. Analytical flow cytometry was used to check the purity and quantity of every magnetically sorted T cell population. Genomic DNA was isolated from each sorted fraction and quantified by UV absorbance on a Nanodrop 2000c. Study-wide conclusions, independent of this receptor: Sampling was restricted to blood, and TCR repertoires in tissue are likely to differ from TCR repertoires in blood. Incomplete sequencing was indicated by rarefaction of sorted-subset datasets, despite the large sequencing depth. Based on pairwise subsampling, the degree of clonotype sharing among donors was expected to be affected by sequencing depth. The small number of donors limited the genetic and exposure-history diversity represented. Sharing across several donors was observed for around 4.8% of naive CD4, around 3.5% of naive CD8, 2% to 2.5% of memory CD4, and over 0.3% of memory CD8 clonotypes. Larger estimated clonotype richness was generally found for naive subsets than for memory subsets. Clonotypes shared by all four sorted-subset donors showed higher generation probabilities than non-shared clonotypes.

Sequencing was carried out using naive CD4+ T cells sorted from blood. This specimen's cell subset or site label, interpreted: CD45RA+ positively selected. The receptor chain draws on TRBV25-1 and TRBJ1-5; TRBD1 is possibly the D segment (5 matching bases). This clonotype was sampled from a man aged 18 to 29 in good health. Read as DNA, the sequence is TGTGCCAGCAGTGAACAGGGAGGTTTGCAGCCCCAGCATTTT. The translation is CASSEQGGLQPQHF.